This T cell receptor (beta chain) stems from a study of blood T cell repertoires in COVID-19. On the study more broadly: Whether acute or convalescent, the COVID-19 samples came from the United States, Italy and Spain. Sources were T cells, B-cell-depleted T cells, or PBMCs; the material itself was cDNA or gDNA.

The CDR3 consists of 17 residues. V lost 4 bases and J lost 1; bases outside the gene matches: 10. Germline-derived CDR1 and CDR2 are LGHNA and YSLEER. Original methodology: Amplification of reference gene primers provided the estimated nucleated cell counts. TCRdb's copy holds only in-frame clones and misses some; the assay was immunoSEQ multiplex PCR. The D gene and trimming were derived from the DNA, and the V and J assignments and clone size from that table. This sample has about 280,000 clones, with 88% found just once. This clonotype was obtained from a man aged 18 to 35 with active or convalescent COVID-19. J is TRBJ2-1 and V is TRBV4-3; TRBD2 aligns across 7 bases. Sequenced input: peripheral blood. CDR3 sequence (DNA): TGCGCCAGCAGCCCTAATTTCGGGGGGTTATCCTACAATGAGCAGTTCTTC. It codes for CASSPNFGGLSYNEQFF.